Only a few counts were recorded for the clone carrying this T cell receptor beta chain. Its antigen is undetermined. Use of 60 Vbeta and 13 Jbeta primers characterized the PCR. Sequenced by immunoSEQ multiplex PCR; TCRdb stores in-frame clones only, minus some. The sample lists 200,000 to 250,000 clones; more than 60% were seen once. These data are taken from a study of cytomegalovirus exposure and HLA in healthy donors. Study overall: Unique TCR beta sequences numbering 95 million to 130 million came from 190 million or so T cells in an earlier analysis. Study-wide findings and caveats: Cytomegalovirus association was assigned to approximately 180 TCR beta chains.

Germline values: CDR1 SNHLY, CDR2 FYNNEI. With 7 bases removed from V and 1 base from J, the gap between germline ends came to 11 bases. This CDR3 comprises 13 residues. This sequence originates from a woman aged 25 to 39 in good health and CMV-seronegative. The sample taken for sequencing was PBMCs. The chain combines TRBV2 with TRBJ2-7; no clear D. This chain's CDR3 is CASTLGPSYEQYF. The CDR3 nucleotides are TGTGCCAGCACTCTAGGTCCTTCCTACGAGCAGTACTTC.